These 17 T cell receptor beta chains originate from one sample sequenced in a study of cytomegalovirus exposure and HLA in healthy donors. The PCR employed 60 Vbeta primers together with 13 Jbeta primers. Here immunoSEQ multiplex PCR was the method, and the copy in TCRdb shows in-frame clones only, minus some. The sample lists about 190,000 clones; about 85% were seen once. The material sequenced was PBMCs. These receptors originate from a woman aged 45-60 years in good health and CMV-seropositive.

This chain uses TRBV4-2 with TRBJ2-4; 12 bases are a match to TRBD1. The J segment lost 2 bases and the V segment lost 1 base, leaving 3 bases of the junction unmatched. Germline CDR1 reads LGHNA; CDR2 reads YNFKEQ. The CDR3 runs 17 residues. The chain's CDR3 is CASSQVGQGASKNIQYF. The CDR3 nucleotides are TGTGCCAGCAGCCAAGTGGGACAGGGGGCATCCAAAAACATTCAGTACTTC.

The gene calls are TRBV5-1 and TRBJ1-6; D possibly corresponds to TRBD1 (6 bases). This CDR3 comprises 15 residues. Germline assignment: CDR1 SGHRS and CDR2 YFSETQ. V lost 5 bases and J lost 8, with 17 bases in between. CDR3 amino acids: CASRTTGQLDSPLHF. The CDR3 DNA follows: TGCGCCAGCAGAACAACAGGACAGTTGGATTCACCCCTCCACTTT.

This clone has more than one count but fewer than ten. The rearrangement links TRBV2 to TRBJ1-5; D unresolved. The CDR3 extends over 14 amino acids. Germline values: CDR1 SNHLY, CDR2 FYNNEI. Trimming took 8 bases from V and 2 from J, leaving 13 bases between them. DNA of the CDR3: TGTGCCAGCTTGTTGCGGTTTGGCAATCAGCCCCAGCATTTT. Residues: CASLLRFGNQPQHF.

In DNA form, the CDR3 reads TGTGCCAGCAGTGACCAGGGGACCCTTAGCAATCAGCCCCAGCATTTT. Residues: CASSDQGTLSNQPQHF. The rearrangement links TRBV2 to TRBJ1-5; D might be TRBD1 (6 bases). V gave up 3 bases and J gave up 0 bases, with 12 bases separating them. Germline CDR1 is SNHLY and CDR2 is FYNNEI. The CDR3 is 16 amino acids.

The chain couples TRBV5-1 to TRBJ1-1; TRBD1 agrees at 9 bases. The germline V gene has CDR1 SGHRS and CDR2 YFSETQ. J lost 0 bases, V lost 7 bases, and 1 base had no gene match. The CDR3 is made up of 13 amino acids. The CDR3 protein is CASGQGMNTEAFF. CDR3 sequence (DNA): TGCGCCAGCGGACAGGGGATGAACACTGAAGCTTTCTTT.

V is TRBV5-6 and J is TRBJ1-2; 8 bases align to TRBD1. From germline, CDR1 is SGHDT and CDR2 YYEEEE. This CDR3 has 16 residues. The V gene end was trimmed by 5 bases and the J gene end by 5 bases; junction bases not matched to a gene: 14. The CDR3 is CASSPGQGLTLYGYTF. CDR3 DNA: TGTGCCAGCAGTCCAGGACAGGGACTCACTCTATATGGCTACACCTTC.

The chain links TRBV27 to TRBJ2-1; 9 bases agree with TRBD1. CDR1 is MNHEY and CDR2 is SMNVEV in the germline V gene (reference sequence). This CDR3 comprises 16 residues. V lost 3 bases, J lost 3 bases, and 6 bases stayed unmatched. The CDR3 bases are TGTGCCAGCAGTTTCCTCCGGACAGGGGACTACAATGAGCAGTTCTTC. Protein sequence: CASSFLRTGDYNEQFF.

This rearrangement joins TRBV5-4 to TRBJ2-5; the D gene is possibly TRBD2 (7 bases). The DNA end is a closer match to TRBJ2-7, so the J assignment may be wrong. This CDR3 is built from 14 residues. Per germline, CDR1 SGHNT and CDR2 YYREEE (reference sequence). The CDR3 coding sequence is TGTGCCAGCAGCCAGAGCGGGACATTCCACGAGCAGTACTTC. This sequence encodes CASSQSGTFHEQYF.

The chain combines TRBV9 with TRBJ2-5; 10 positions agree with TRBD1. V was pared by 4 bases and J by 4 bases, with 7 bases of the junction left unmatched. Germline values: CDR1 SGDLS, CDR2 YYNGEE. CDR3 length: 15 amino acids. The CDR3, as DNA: TGTGCCAGCAGCACCCCGACAGGGGGCAGAGAGACCCAGTACTTC. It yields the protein CASSTPTGGRETQYF.

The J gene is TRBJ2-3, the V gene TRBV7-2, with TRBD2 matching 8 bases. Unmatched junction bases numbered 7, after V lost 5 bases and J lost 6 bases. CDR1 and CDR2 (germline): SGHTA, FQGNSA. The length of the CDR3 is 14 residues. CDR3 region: CASSPGTRTDTQYF. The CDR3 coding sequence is TGTGCCAGCAGCCCCGGGACTAGAACTGATACGCAGTATTTT.

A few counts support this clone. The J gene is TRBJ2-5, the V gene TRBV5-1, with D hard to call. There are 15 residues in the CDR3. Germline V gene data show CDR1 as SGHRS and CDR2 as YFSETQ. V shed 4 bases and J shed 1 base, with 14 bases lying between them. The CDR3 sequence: CASSLIPTVQETQYF. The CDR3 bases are TGCGCCAGCAGCCTCATCCCCACAGTCCAAGAGACCCAGTACTTC.

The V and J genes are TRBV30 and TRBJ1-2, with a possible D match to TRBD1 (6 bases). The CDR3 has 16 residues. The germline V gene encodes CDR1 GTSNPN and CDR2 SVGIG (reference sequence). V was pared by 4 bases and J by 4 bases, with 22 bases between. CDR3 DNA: TGTGCCTGGAAGAAGGTCGAGACAGGAAGGGCCTATGGCTACACCTTC. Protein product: CAWKKVETGRAYGYTF. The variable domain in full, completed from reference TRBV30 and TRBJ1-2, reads SQTIHQWPATLVQPVGSPLSLECTVEGTSNPNLYWYRQAAGRGLQLLFYSVGIGQISSEVPQNLSASRPQDRQFILSSKKLLLSDSGFYLCAWKKVETGRAYGYTFGSGTRLTVV.

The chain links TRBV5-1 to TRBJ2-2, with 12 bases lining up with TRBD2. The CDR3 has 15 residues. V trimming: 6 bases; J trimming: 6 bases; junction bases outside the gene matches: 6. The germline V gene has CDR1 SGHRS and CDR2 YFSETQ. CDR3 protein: CASTRRTSGAGELFF. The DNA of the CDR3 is TGCGCCAGCACCCGGCGGACTAGCGGGGCCGGGGAGCTGTTTTTT.

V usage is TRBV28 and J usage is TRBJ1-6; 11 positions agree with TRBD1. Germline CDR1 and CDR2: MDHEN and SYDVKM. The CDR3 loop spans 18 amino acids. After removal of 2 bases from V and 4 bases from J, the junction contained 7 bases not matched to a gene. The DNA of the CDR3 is TGTGCCAGCAGTTTACTTCCCGGGACAGGGGGATATAATTCACCCCTCCACTTT. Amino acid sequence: CASSLLPGTGGYNSPLHF.

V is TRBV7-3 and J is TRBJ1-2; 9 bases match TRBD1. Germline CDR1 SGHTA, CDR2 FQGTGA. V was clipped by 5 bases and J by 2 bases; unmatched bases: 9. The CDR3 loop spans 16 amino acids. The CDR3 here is CASSPGQGFMNYGYTF. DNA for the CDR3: TGTGCCAGCAGCCCGGGACAGGGTTTTATGAACTATGGCTACACCTTC.

The CDR3 spells CASSIVGGSNQPQHF. DNA for the CDR3: TGTGCCAGTAGTATAGTAGGGGGAAGCAATCAGCCCCAGCATTTT. The chain employs TRBV19 and TRBJ1-5, with a tentative D call TRBD1 (6 bases). CDR1 and CDR2 from the germline V gene are LNHDA and SQIVND (reference sequence). This CDR3 has 15 residues. V lost 1 base and J lost 1, with 8 bases in between.

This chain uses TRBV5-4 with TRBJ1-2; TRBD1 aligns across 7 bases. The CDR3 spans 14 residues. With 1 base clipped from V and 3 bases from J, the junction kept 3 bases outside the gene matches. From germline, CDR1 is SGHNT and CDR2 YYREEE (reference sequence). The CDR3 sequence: CASSLTGADYGYTF. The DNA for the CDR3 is TGTGCCAGCAGCTTGACAGGGGCCGACTATGGCTACACCTTC.